This T cell receptor beta chain was identified during a study of chemoradiotherapy in HPV16-positive cancers. Germline V gene data show CDR1 as MNHEY and CDR2 as SVGAGI. Trimming took 5 bases from V and 9 from J, leaving 22 bases between them. This CDR3 has 15 residues. Clones were read by immunoSEQ multiplex PCR, and TCRdb kept only the in-frame ones, dropping some. The sample consists of 4,000 to 5,000 clones, 75% to 85% of them appearing once. A few counts support this clone. The sequence was obtained from a human donor with HPV-associated anogenital cancer. The V and J genes are TRBV6-5 and TRBJ1-1; possible D gene TRBD1, 5 bases. The sample here was tumor tissue, taken from a patient who underwent chemoradiotherapy. CDR3 bases: TGTGCCAGCAGTCCCGCCCCCTCCCGGGGCGTCCAAGCTTTCTTT. Residues: CASSPAPSRGVQAFF.